This paragraph covers one T cell receptor (beta chain) sequence. What it binds is not known. Both 60 Vbeta primers and 13 Jbeta primers went into the PCR. Method: immunoSEQ multiplex PCR; TCRdb's copy keeps in-frame clones and lacks some. The table includes roughly 170,000 clones, about 80% detected once. The data were taken from a study of cytomegalovirus exposure and HLA in healthy donors. CDR1 SQVTM and CDR2 ANQGSEA come from the germline V gene. Trimming removed 0 bases from V and 1 base from J, with 13 bases in between. The CDR3 loop spans 16 amino acids. Broader study findings: There was a cluster of highly shared sequence variants that was likely a sequencing artifact. It has been reported that TCR beta sequences accurately predicted the HLA-A and HLA-B alleles of most subjects.

The sample consisted of PBMCs. The rearrangement joins TRBV29-1 to TRBJ1-5; D remains ambiguous. This clonotype was obtained from a woman aged 25 to 39 in good health and CMV-seronegative. The CDR3 DNA follows: TGCAGCGTTGAAGATCTTAGGAGACCCAGCAATCAGCCCCAGCATTTT. It specifies CSVEDLRRPSNQPQHF.